The rows below give T cell receptor beta chains drawn from one sample of a study of T cell repertoires in cytomegalovirus infection. MiXCR was run by TCRdb on the reads, yielding one entry per CDR3 protein. The sample holds 95,000 to 150,000 distinct CDR3 sequences; around 30% are singletons and the top ten take about 54%. Their antigens remain unidentified. Sequenced here: CD8+ T cells from cultured PBMCs, sampled from culture after CMV antigen stimulation. These receptors were taken from a human donor in good health (CMV status not recorded). Some clones in this sample may be carry-over from other donors' samples. CDR3s include the opening cysteine and the closing phenylalanine or tryptophan. The D gene is left open where the match is weak. Not every row has a clone size; where given, it reads once, few, many or a size class.

>TRBV4-1|.|.|TRBJ1-5
TGCGCCAGCAGCCAACCGGACGCTTCAAATCAGCCCCAGCATTTT
CASSQPDASNQPQHF
>TRBV19|.|.|TRBJ1-5
TGTGCCAGTAGTATAGTTTCCGGACAGTACAGCAATCAGCCCCAGCATTTT
CASSIVSGQYSNQPQHF
>TRBV12-5|.|.|TRBJ2-7
TGTGCTAGTGGTTTGAGTGGTTTCGACGAGCAGTACTTC
CASGLSGFDEQYF
>TRBV4-1|few|.|TRBJ2-7
TGCGCCAGCAGCCAAGTCGGAGACGAGCAGTACTTC
CASSQVGDEQYF
>TRBV5-4|few|TRBD2|TRBJ2-5
TGTGCCAGCAGCTTACCGCTAGCGGGGGTCCAAGAGACCCAGTACTTC
CASSLPLAGVQETQYF
>TRBV5-4|.|.|TRBJ1-2
TGTGCCAGCAGCTTGGGGGGATCTCCCTATGGCTACACCTTC
CASSLGGSPYGYTF
>TRBV7-2|many|.|TRBJ2-3
TGTGCCAGCAGCCCGGGCGGTGGGACATACACCCATATGACGCAGTATTTT
CASSPGGGTYTHMTQYF
>TRBV6-5|few|TRBD1|TRBJ1-5
TGTGCCAGCAGTTACCGGACAGGGGGCAATCAGCCCCAGCATTTT
CASSYRTGGNQPQHF
>TRBV5-1|.|.|TRBJ2-1
TGCGCCAGCAGCCCTACAGCAGATCCTCTGGGTGGTGAGCAGTTCTTC
CASSPTADPLGGEQFF
>TRBV7-9|.|.|TRBJ2-1
TGTGCCAGCAGCGCATTAAACAATGAGCAGTTCTTC
CASSALNNEQFF
>TRBV9|.|.|TRBJ2-3
TGTGCCAGCAGCGCCTACACAGATACGCAGTATTTT
CASSAYTDTQYF
>TRBV13|.|.|TRBJ1-2
TGTGCCAGCAGCCATCAGAGTAACTATGGCTACACCTTC
CASSHQSNYGYTF
>TRBV29-1|.|.|TRBJ2-1
TGCAGCGTTGGTTTCTTTGTAAGAGAAAACAATGAGCAGTTCTTC
CSVGFFVRENNEQFF
>TRBV7-3|.|.|TRBJ2-1
TGTGCCAGCAGCCATGGGGGAGATGAGCAGTTCTTC
CASSHGGDEQFF
>TRBV6-2/TRBV6-3|few|.|TRBJ2-7
TGTGCCAGCAGTTACTCCAGAATTTACGAGCAGTACTTC
CASSYSRIYEQYF
>TRBV7-2|many|TRBD2|TRBJ2-7
TGTGCCAGCAGCTTAGTCGTGGGACTAGCCCACTACGAGCAGTACTTC
CASSLVVGLAHYEQYF
>TRBV11-1|.|.|TRBJ2-7
TGTGCCAGCAGCCCCTCCTCGGCGCCTTCCTACGAGCAGTACTTC
CASSPSSAPSYEQYF
>TRBV18|.|.|TRBJ2-7
TGTGCCAGCTCACCATTCCCCCCGGACGGGCCCTACGAGCAGTACTTC
CASSPFPPDGPYEQYF
>TRBV6-1|.|.|TRBJ2-7
TGTGCCAGCAGTTCTTTGGACCCCGAGCAGTACTTC
CASSSLDPEQYF
>TRBV7-9|.|.|TRBJ1-5
TGTGCCAGCAGCTTTCAGGATAGCAATCAGCCCCAGCATTTT
CASSFQDSNQPQHF
>TRBV20-1|few|.|TRBJ2-7
TGCAGTGCTAGTATTGATTTGGGTGGAGGGCAGTACTTC
CSASIDLGGGQYF
>TRBV7-6|many|TRBD1|TRBJ1-1
TGTGCCAGCAGCCCTCGACAGGGATTGAACACTGAAGCTTTCTTT
CASSPRQGLNTEAFF
>TRBV6-5|few|.|TRBJ1-5
TGTGCCAGCAGCCCCAGGGGAGATAGCAATCAGCCCCAGCATTTT
CASSPRGDSNQPQHF
>TRBV7-9|.|.|TRBJ1-4
TGTGCCAGCAGCTTAGATAATGAAAAACTGTTTTTT
CASSLDNEKLFF
>TRBV5-1|few|.|TRBJ1-2
TGCGCCAGCAGCTTGGACGGAAAAGGAAACACCTTC
CASSLDGKGNTF
>TRBV5-1|.|.|TRBJ2-7
TGCGCCAGCAGCTTGGGGACCGGTCAGGGAGGTTTCCACGAGCAGTACTTC
CASSLGTGQGGFHEQYF
>TRBV27|.|.|TRBJ2-7
TGTGCCAGCAGCCATCCTTCAGGGATTGTCGACGAGCAGTACTTC
CASSHPSGIVDEQYF
>TRBV28|few|.|TRBJ2-5
TGTGCCAGCAGCACTACGGGGGGCGGACAAGAGACCCAGTACTTC
CASSTTGGGQETQYF
>TRBV6-1|many|TRBD1|TRBJ1-1
TGTGCCAGCAGTTCGACAGGGATCGGCACTGAAGCTTTCTTT
CASSSTGIGTEAFF
>TRBV6-1|few|TRBD1|TRBJ2-7
TGTGCCAGCAGTGAAGGGCCGGGACAGGCCACCTACGAGCAGTACTTC
CASSEGPGQATYEQYF
>TRBV20-1|.|TRBD2|TRBJ2-7
TGCAGTGCTAGAGGTAGCGGGAACTACTACGAGCAGTACTTC
CSARGSGNYYEQYF